What follows describes a single TCR beta chain. This clone came up once. Its antigen remains unidentified. Base qualities are not at hand, and no much larger clone is one base apart. The immunoSEQ Assay, a bias-controlled multiplex PCR, was used to amplify TCRbeta CDR3 regions from genomic DNA. Per the source publication's procedure: Nucleated cell counts per sample were estimated from amplification of reference gene primers within the assay. Sequence reads were collapsed and filtered to measure the absolute abundance of every unique TCRbeta CDR3 rearrangement. For each sample, productive Simpson clonality was calculated by taking the square root of Simpson's diversity index across productive rearrangements. TCRdb re-hosts the immuneACCESS table, in-frame sequences only. Its copies lack some clones; in the studies checked, an unresolved V gene accounts for under half of them, and the cause for the rest is not known. The V and J calls and clone size were taken over from that table, and D and trimming were inferred from the DNA. The sample records roughly 160,000 clones, approximately 84% of which are singletons. About a tenth of the sample is taken by the ten largest.

The data originate from a study of blood T cell repertoires in COVID-19 (TCRdb year 2020). For context, the study as a whole: The collaborator samples originated in the United States, Italy and Spain and spanned the acute and convalescent phases of COVID-19. The repertoires were made available in a free public database intended to serve as a resource for research on the immune response to SARS-CoV-2. Where HLA class I and class II types were available, the types were taken from metadata supplied by the sample provider, not from assay-based typing. The material from the prospective study consisted of cDNA or gDNA derived from T cells, B-cell-depleted T cells, or PBMCs. Subjects who had been exposed to COVID-19, were actively infected with it, or had recovered from it provided the deeply sampled blood TCRbeta repertoires that made up the dataset. The sample metadata nearly always contained a de-identified subject ID, COVID-19 status, age in years and sex. Samples came from the ongoing ImmuneRACE study (first 160 participants) plus 1,254 subjects from 6 global collaborators.

Collaborating institutions collected whole blood in K2EDTA tubes following their own protocols. For TCRbeta analysis, collaborator samples were shipped as frozen whole blood, as isolated PBMCs, or as DNA extracted from either sample type. On the study overall, not on this receptor specifically: The quantity of clinical and demographic metadata differed by source and by participant and was supplied without curation.

Per the germline V gene (reference sequence), LNHNV is the CDR1 and YYDKDF is the CDR2. There are 13 amino acids in the CDR3, from cysteine to phenylalanine inclusive. Only CDR3 DNA remains: 39 bases, in frame from the first base. V is reduced by 4 bases and J by 7 bases, leaving a spacing of 11 bases between them. Sequencing was performed on peripheral blood. The sequence derives from an older man with active or convalescent COVID-19. The rearrangement combines TRBV15 with TRBJ1-5; possibly the D gene is TRBD1, per 6 matching bases. The bases read TGTGCCACCAGCAATTCAGGGGCCCAGCCCCAGCATTTT. The translation is CATSNSGAQPQHF.